Following are 20 T cell receptor beta chains from one sample sequenced in a study of T cell repertoires in aging, cancer and after chemotherapy. TCR beta rearrangements were amplified from peripheral blood genomic DNA. Rearranged V-D-J TRB sequences were amplified with a mixed TRB-A/B primer pool. TCRdb re-derived calls from the multiplex PCR reads in MiXCR, one entry per CDR3 protein. This table holds about 13,000 distinct CDR3 sequences, around 25% found once. What was sequenced was blood. Receptor source: a human donor in good health.

The J gene is TRBJ1-2, the V gene TRBV7-2; D possibly corresponds to TRBD1 (6 bases). This CDR3 contains 16 residues. With 5 bases removed from V and 4 bases from J, the gap between germline ends came to 20 bases. The germline gives CDR1 SGHTA, CDR2 FQGNSA. Written as DNA, the CDR3 is TGTGCCAGCAGCCGTAGGGGGGCAGTCCCGGGCTATGGCTACACCTTC. Its protein product is CASSRRGAVPGYGYTF.

This clonotype was picked up a small number of times. The CDR3 spells CASSPSRETQYF. The CDR3 bases are TGTGCCAGCTCACCCAGCCGCGAGACCCAGTACTTC. The chain has TRBV18 and TRBJ2-5; D unresolved. CDR1 and CDR2 (germline): KGHSH, LQKENI. The CDR3 consists of 12 residues. V dropped 3 bases and J dropped 5 bases, with 7 bases sitting between them.

The chain joins TRBV7-2 to TRBJ1-6; D is perhaps TRBD1 (5 bases). CDR1 SGHTA and CDR2 FQGNSA come from the germline V gene. V lost 1 base and J lost 3, with 7 bases in between. This CDR3 comprises 15 residues. The CDR3 spells CASSLGDRYNSPLHF. The CDR3 DNA reads TGTGCCAGCAGCTTAGGGGACCGCTATAATTCACCCCTCCACTTT.

The genes are TRBV20-1 and TRBJ2-7; D is ambiguous. Germline CDR1 and CDR2: DFQATT and SNEGSKA (reference sequence). V shed 6 bases and J shed 0 bases, with 12 bases lying between them. The CDR3 has 13 amino acids. The CDR3 DNA is TGCAGTGCCCCGGACGAGATCTCCTACGAGCAGTACTTC. It codes for CSAPDEISYEQYF.

This clonotype was seen a few times. The V call is TRBV12-5, the J call TRBJ2-2, with D possibly being TRBD2 (6 bases). The V gene lost 0 bases and the J gene lost 4 bases, with 9 bases spanning the gap. Germline lookup yields CDR1 LGHNT and CDR2 FRNRAP. This CDR3 is built from 15 residues. The CDR3 sequence: CASGLVLGGTGELFF. CDR3 DNA sequence: TGTGCTAGTGGTTTGGTCCTGGGAGGCACCGGGGAGCTGTTTTTT.

This clonotype has more than one count but fewer than ten. J is TRBJ2-7 and V is TRBV14; TRBD1 matches 7 bases. Germline assignment: CDR1 SGHDN and CDR2 FVKESK. Unmatched junction bases numbered 10, after V lost 3 bases and J lost 5 bases. The CDR3 contains 15 residues. In DNA form, the CDR3 reads TGTGCCAGCAGCCACCTGGGACAGTCAAACCACGAGCAGTACTTC. Translation: CASSHLGQSNHEQYF.

The genes are TRBV7-9 and TRBJ2-1, with TRBD2 matching over 9 bases. Germline-derived CDR1 and CDR2 are SEHNR and FQNEAQ (reference sequence). The CDR3 covers 16 residues. J was trimmed by 4 bases and V by 4 bases; bases with no gene match: 8. The CDR3 sequence is CASSSRGSGGYNEQFF. CDR3 coding DNA: TGTGCCAGCAGCTCCAGGGGTAGCGGGGGTTACAATGAGCAGTTCTTC.

In nucleotides, the CDR3 is TGCGCCAGCAGAGCGGCGAATTATCCGGGACAGGCGGCAATTCGTGACGAGCAGTACTTC. This gives the protein CASRAANYPGQAAIRDEQYF. The chain joins TRBV10-1 to TRBJ2-7; TRBD1 matches at 8 bases. The trim removed 6 bases at V and 5 bases at J, leaving 27 bases unmatched. Per the germline V gene, CDR1 is WNHNN and CDR2 is SYGVQD (reference sequence). CDR3 size: 20 residues.

The gene calls are TRBV6-2 or TRBV6-3 and TRBJ2-1, with 9 bases matching TRBD1. Per germline, CDR1 MNHEY and CDR2 SVGEGT. Unmatched junction bases numbered 2, after V lost 0 bases and J lost 8 bases. The CDR3 length is 14 residues. The CDR3 sequence is CASSYSTGGYEQFF. The CDR3 DNA follows: TGTGCCAGCAGTTACTCGACAGGGGGGTATGAGCAGTTCTTC.

CDR3 DNA: TGTGCCAGCAGTTATGAGAGGGACACTGAAGCTTTCTTT. Translated, it gives CASSYERDTEAFF. This rearrangement joins TRBV6-5 to TRBJ1-1; D gene uncertain. The germline V gene encodes CDR1 MNHEY and CDR2 SVGAGI. CDR3 length: 13 amino acids. The ends were cut back, 3 bases at V and 3 bases at J, with 8 bases in the middle.

The rearrangement links TRBV9 to TRBJ2-3; D call uncertain. This CDR3 is built from 15 residues. Germline V gives CDR1 SGDLS, CDR2 YYNGEE. Trimming pared 0 bases from V and 1 base from J, leaving 9 bases between. CDR3 in DNA: TGTGCCAGCAGCGTAGACCAGGCGGGCACAGATACGCAGTATTTT. Amino acid sequence: CASSVDQAGTDTQYF.

This chain joins TRBV7-3 and TRBJ2-6; possibly TRBD1 for D (6 bases). The CDR3 contains 16 residues. Deletions cut 5 bases from V and 0 bases from J, with 11 bases between. CDR1 and CDR2 from the germline V gene are SGHTA and FQGTGA. The CDR3 loop reads CASSQGPLSGANVLTF. DNA for the CDR3: TGTGCCAGCAGCCAGGGGCCCCTCTCTGGGGCCAACGTCCTGACTTTC.

This clonotype appeared a few times. V gene TRBV6-5 combines with J gene TRBJ1-1; D not resolved. Trimming left V 2 bases short and J 0 bases short, with 4 bases between. This CDR3 is built from 13 residues. Germline CDR1 is MNHEY and CDR2 is SVGAGI. Here the CDR3 reads CASSYRMNTEAFF. Here the CDR3 DNA reads TGTGCCAGCAGTTACCGAATGAACACTGAAGCTTTCTTT.

The CDR3 is CASSLETARSSYNSPLHF. The CDR3 coding sequence is TGTGCCAGCAGTTTAGAGACAGCCAGGAGCTCCTATAATTCACCCCTCCACTTT. The chain couples TRBV27 to TRBJ1-6, with D possibly being TRBD1 (5 bases). V dropped 2 bases and J dropped 0 bases, with 14 bases sitting between them. The CDR3 has 18 amino acids. Germline-derived CDR1 and CDR2 are MNHEY and SMNVEV (reference sequence).

This chain joins TRBV9 and TRBJ2-5; 15 bases are a match to TRBD2. V shed 0 bases and J 4 bases; nucleotides not matched to a gene: 1. The CDR3 runs to 16 residues. The germline V gene has CDR1 SGDLS and CDR2 YYNGEE. This chain's CDR3 is CASSVAGLAGGETQYF. The CDR3 coding sequence is TGTGCCAGCAGCGTAGCGGGACTAGCGGGGGGAGAGACCCAGTACTTC.

The rearrangement uses TRBV14 and TRBJ2-7; weak D call: TRBD1 (6 bases). The CDR3 extends over 15 amino acids. Trimming removed 2 bases from V and 2 bases from J, with 13 bases in between. Germline V gives CDR1 SGHDN, CDR2 FVKESK. This CDR3 reads CASSQPPTGTYEQYF. The CDR3 nucleotides read TGTGCCAGCAGCCAACCCCCAACAGGGACCTACGAGCAGTACTTC.

This sequence joins TRBV27 and TRBJ1-2, with D unclear. Germline V lookup: CDR1 MNHEY, CDR2 SMNVEV (reference sequence). There are 16 residues in the CDR3. The V end was cut by 6 bases, the J end by 3 bases, with 20 bases between. Here the CDR3 reads CASSEQGRLGYYGYTF. The CDR3 nucleotides read TGTGCCAGCAGCGAACAAGGACGGCTGGGTTACTATGGCTACACCTTC.

This clonotype was seen a handful of times. This chain uses TRBV12-3 or TRBV12-4 with TRBJ1-5, with 8 bases matching TRBD1. This CDR3 comprises 15 residues. The ends lost 5 bases at V and 0 bases at J; junction bases unmatched: 3. DNA of the CDR3: TGTGCCAGCAGTCCAGACAGGGGTAGCAATCAGCCCCAGCATTTT. This translates into CASSPDRGSNQPQHF.

V usage is TRBV19 and J usage is TRBJ2-3; D is uncertain. From germline, CDR1 is LNHDA and CDR2 SQIVND (reference sequence). The CDR3 loop spans 17 amino acids. Trimming shortened V by 2 bases and J by 0 bases, and 15 bases separated the two germline ends. The CDR3 reads CASSINGPKLSTDTQYF. For the CDR3, the DNA is TGTGCCAGTAGTATAAATGGACCCAAACTTAGCACAGATACGCAGTATTTT.

The rearrangement joins TRBV5-6 to TRBJ1-2; D ambiguous. Germline loops: CDR1 SGHDT, CDR2 YYEEEE. The CDR3 totals 15 residues. Trimming left V 0 bases short and J 4 bases short, with 13 bases between. The CDR3 protein is CASSLDAGRSYGYTF. CDR3 nucleotide sequence: TGTGCCAGCAGCTTGGATGCGGGCAGGAGCTATGGCTACACCTTC.